This T cell receptor beta chain appears in the sequencing data of a study of graft-versus-host responses after intestinal transplantation. Study-wide context: All of the recipients had induction that used anti-thymocyte globulin, then tacrolimus and steroids for two to four years.

General study findings and limits: Circulating GvH clone levels at their peak were associated with HvG declines (early post-transplant). Across patients carrying graft-donor T cell macrochimerism, allografts held high graft-versus-host to host-versus-graft clonal ratios.

This table comes from immunoSEQ multiplex PCR, and its TCRdb copy is limited to in-frame clones, with some not included. The sample lists around 120,000 clones; roughly 91% were seen once. Concerning this clone itself: No antigen is known for it.

After removal of 10 bases from V and 4 bases from J, the junction contained 7 bases not matched to a gene. The CDR3 covers 13 residues. Germline CDR1 and CDR2: ENHRY and SYGVKD. The rearrangement links TRBV10-3 to TRBJ1-3, with 7 bases identical to TRBD1. The specimen was unstimulated CD4+ T cells sorted from spleen or lymph node cells, collected before intestinal transplant. The receptor's source is a human donor who received an intestinal transplant. The CDR3 here is CATRDRAGNTIYF. In DNA, the CDR3 is TGTGCCACACGAGACAGGGCCGGAAACACCATATATTTT.